Presented here are 2 T cell receptor beta chains from one specimen sequenced in a study of shared clonotypes between healthy human individuals. Clones were read by immunoSEQ multiplex PCR, and TCRdb kept only the in-frame ones, dropping some. The profile shows 1 million to 1.3 million clones, 75% to 80% of them singletons. The sample comprised memory CD4+ T cells from PBMCs. Subset described: CD45RA-negative fraction. The receptor source for this set is a man younger than 35 in good health. Some clones in this sample may be carry-over from other donors' samples.

The chain employs TRBV28 and TRBJ1-1; D is possibly TRBD1 (5 bases). Germline lookup yields CDR1 MDHEN and CDR2 SYDVKM. Trimming took 1 base from V and 3 from J, leaving 15 bases between them. The CDR3 runs to 16 residues. The CDR3 nucleotides are TGTGCCAGCAGTTTATCGGGGAGGGGCAGGGACACTGAAGCTTTCTTT. This sequence encodes CASSLSGRGRDTEAFF.

This clone occurred a few times. The chain combines TRBV5-4 with TRBJ1-1; TRBD1 matches at 7 bases. Germline trimming cut 0 bases from V and 0 bases from J; bases unmatched to any gene: 5. The CDR3 loop spans 16 amino acids. Germline assignment: CDR1 SGHNT and CDR2 YYREEE (reference sequence). The CDR3 loop reads CASSLVGGTVNTEAFF. The CDR3, as DNA: TGTGCCAGCAGCTTGGTTGGCGGGACAGTGAACACTGAAGCTTTCTTT.